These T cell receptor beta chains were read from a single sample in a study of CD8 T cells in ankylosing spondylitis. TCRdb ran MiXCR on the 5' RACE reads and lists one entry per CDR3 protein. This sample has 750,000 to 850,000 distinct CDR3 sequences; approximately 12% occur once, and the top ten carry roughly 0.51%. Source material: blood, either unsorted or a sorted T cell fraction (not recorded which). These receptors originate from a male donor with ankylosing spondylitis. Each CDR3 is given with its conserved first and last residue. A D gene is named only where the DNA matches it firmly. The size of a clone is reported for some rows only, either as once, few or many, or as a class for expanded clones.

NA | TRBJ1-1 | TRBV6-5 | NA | TGTGCCAGCAGTTACATACGGAACACTGAAGCTTTCTTT | CASSYIRNTEAFF
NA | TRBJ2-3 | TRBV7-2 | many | TGTGCCAGCAGCGCGCGGCAGGGGAGGGTGGATACGCAGTATTTT | CASSARQGRVDTQYF
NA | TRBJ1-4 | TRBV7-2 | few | TGTGCCAGCAGCTTAAGGGGACGGGAATATGAAAAACTGTTTTTT | CASSLRGREYEKLFF
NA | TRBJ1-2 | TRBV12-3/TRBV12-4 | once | TGTGCCAGCAGTTCCGTCGGCCCATATGGCTACACCTTC | CASSSVGPYGYTF
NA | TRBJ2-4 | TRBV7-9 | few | TGTGCCAGCAGCTTAATCAGGGACGGAAGAAACATTCAGTACTTC | CASSLIRDGRNIQYF
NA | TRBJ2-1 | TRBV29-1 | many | TGCAGCGTTGTGAAACGGAGAGTAAATGAGCAGTTCTTC | CSVVKRRVNEQFF
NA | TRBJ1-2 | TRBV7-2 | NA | TGTGCCAGCAGCAGACGGACCCCTTACGGCTACACCTTC | CASSRRTPYGYTF
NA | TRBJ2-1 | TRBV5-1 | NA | TGCGCCAGCAGTTCCCATGGGGGAGGATCCTACAATGAGCAGTTCTTC | CASSSHGGGSYNEQFF
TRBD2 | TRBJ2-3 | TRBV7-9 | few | TGTGCCAGCAGCCCGAGCGCTAGCGGGAGTGGGACGCAGTATTTT | CASSPSASGSGTQYF
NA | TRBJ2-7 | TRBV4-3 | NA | TGCGCCAGCAGCCTTCAACCCGACAGTACCTACGAGCAGTACTTC | CASSLQPDSTYEQYF
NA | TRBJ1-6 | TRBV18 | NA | TGTGCCAGCTCACAAACGAACGACAGGATATTCAAGCCCCTCCACTTT | CASSQTNDRIFKPLHF
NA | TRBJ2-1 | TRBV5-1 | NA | TGCGCCAGCCTTGACCTATACAATGAGCAGTTCTTC | CASLDLYNEQFF
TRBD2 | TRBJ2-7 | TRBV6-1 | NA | TGTGCCAGCAGGCTAAGGGAGGGTGACTACGAGCAGTACTTC | CASRLREGDYEQYF
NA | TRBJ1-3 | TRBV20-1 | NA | TGCAGTGCTAGGGGCGACCTCGGAAACACCATATATTTT | CSARGDLGNTIYF
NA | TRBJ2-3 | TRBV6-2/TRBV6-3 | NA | TGTGCCAGCAGGAGTGACGCAGATACGCAGTATTTT | CASRSDADTQYF
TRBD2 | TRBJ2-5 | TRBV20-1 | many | TGCAGTGCTCGCGGGGGGAAAGAGACCCAGTACTTC | CSARGGKETQYF
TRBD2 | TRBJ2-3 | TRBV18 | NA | TGTGCCAGCTCACTCCAAGCGGGGGATAGCACAGATACGCAGTATTTT | CASSLQAGDSTDTQYF
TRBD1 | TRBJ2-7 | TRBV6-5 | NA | TGTGCCAGCAGTTACGACAGGGGGCTCCCCTACGAGCAGTACTTC | CASSYDRGLPYEQYF
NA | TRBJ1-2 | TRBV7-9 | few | TGTGCCAGCAGCTTAGGGGACCCCGCTAACTATGGCTACACCTTC | CASSLGDPANYGYTF
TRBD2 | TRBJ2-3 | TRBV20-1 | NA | TGCTGTGCCAGGGGGACTAGCGGGAGTGAGTCGACAGATACGCAGTATTTT | CCARGTSGSESTDTQYF
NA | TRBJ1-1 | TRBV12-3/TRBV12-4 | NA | TGTGCCAGCAGTTTCCGCCCCGGGAACACTGAAGCTTTCTTT | CASSFRPGNTEAFF
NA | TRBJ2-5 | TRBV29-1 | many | TGCAGCGTTGGGGTGGTCCAAGAGACCCAGTACTTC | CSVGVVQETQYF
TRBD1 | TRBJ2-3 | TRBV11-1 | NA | TGTGCCAGCAGCAGCCGACAGGGGTCTAGCACAGATACGCAGTATTTT | CASSSRQGSSTDTQYF
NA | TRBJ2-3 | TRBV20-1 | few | TGCAGTGCTAGGTGGGAAGGCACAGATACGCAGTATTTT | CSARWEGTDTQYF
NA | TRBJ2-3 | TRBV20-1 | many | TGCAGTGCTAGACGAGGGGCTTTTAGCACAGATACGCAGTATTTT | CSARRGAFSTDTQYF
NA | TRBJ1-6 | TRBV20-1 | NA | TGCAGTGCTAGAAGCTCCTATAATTCACCCCTCCACTTT | CSARSSYNSPLHF
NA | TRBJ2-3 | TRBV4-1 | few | TGCGTCAGCAGCCATCCCACAGGGCGTCGAGGAGATACGCAGTATTTT | CVSSHPTGRRGDTQYF
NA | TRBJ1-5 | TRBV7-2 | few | TGTGCCAGCAGCTTAGCGTGGCACACCCGCAATACGCCCCAGCATTTT | CASSLAWHTRNTPQHF
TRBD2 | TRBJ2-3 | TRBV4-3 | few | TGCGCCAGCAGCGACCCTAGCGGCGATACGCAGTATTTT | CASSDPSGDTQYF
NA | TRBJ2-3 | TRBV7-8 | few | TGTGCCAGCAGCCCTCTGCGGGGTAGAACAGATACGCAGTATTTT | CASSPLRGRTDTQYF
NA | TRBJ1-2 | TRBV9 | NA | TGTGCCAGCAGCTTTCCGGGCCTTCCCTATGGCTACACCTTC | CASSFPGLPYGYTF
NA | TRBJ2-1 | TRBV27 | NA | TGTGCCAGCAGTTTAGAAATAGCGGCCTACAATGAGCAGTTCTTC | CASSLEIAAYNEQFF
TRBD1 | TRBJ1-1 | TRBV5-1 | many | TGCGCCAGCAGCAACGGACAGGGAGACACTGAAGCTTTCTTT | CASSNGQGDTEAFF
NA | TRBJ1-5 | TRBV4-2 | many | TGTGCCAGCAGCCAAGAGGGGCAGCGCGATCAGCCCCAGCATTTT | CASSQEGQRDQPQHF
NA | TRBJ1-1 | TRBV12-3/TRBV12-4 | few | TGTGCCAGCAGTTTATGGGGAGCGTCTGAAGCTTTCTTT | CASSLWGASEAFF
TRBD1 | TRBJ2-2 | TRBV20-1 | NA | TGCAGCGCGAGGGACAGAAGGGGGTCTAGTACCGGGGAGCTGTTTTTT | CSARDRRGSSTGELFF
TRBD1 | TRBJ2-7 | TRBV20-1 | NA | TGCAGTGCCCACGACAGGGGTGGCTACGAGCAGTACTTC | CSAHDRGGYEQYF
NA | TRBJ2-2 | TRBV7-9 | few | TGTGCCAGCAGCTCCGCCAGTAGGCGCTCGAACACCGGGGAGCTGTTTTTT | CASSSASRRSNTGELFF
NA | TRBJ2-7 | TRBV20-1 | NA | TGCAGTGCTGCTCCGGACGGGAGCTCCTACGAGCAGTACTTC | CSAAPDGSSYEQYF
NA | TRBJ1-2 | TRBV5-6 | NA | TGTGCCAGCAGCTTCAGGACACCAAACTATGGCTACACCTTC | CASSFRTPNYGYTF
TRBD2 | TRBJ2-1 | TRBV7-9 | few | TGTGCCAGCAGCTCCAGACTAGCGGGAGAGGACAATGAGCAGTTCTTC | CASSSRLAGEDNEQFF
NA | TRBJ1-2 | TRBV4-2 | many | TGTGCCAGCAGCCAATCAACAGGCCCCTCCTATGGCTACACCTTC | CASSQSTGPSYGYTF
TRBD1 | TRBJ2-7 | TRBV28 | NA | TGTGCCAGCAAGAGGGGGCAATACGAGCAGTACTTC | CASKRGQYEQYF
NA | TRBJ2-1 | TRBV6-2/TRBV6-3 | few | TGTGCCAGCAGGTCACTAGGCTACAATGAGCAGTTCTTC | CASRSLGYNEQFF
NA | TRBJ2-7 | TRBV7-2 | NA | TGTGCCAGCAGCTTAGGGCCCAGCCTCGACAGCTCCTACGAGCAGTACTTC | CASSLGPSLDSSYEQYF
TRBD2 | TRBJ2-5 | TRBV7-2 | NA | TGTGCCAGCAGCTTAGATCCTAGCGGCGAGACCCAGTACTTC | CASSLDPSGETQYF
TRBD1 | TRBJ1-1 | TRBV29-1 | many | TGCAGCGGTCGTGGGGACAGGCGGAACACTGAAGCTTTCTTT | CSGRGDRRNTEAFF
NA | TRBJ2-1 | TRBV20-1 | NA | TGCAGTGCTAGAACGACAGGCCCCAAGCTGGAGATCTTC | CSARTTGPKLEIF
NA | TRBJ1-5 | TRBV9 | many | TGTGCCAGCACTAGGGGCAGAAATCAGCCCCAGCATTTT | CASTRGRNQPQHF
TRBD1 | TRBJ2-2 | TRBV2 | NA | TGTGCCAGCGACAGGGGGCATGACACCGGGGAGCTGTTTTTT | CASDRGHDTGELFF
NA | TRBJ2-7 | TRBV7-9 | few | TGTATTACCTACGAGCAGTACTTC | CITYEQYF
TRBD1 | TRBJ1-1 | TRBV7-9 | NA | TGTGCCAGCAGCTCGGGACAGGGGTCTTATGACACTGAAGCTTTCTTT | CASSSGQGSYDTEAFF
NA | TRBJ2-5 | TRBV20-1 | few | TGCAGTGCTACAGGCCCCGGAGGGGGAGAGACCCAGTACTTC | CSATGPGGGETQYF
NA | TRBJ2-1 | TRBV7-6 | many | TGTGCCAGCAGCTCGAGGGGCGCGGGGCTCTCCTACAATGAGCAGTTCTTC | CASSSRGAGLSYNEQFF
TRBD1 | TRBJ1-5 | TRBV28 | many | TGTGCCAGCAGTTTAAGGTCCTGGGGACCGGGACAGGGGGTCCGACAGCCCCAGCATTTT | CASSLRSWGPGQGVRQPQHF
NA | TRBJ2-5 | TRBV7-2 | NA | TGTGCCAGCACCCCTGGGCCGTACCAAGAGACCCAGTACTTC | CASTPGPYQETQYF
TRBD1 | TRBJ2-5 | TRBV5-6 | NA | TGTGCCAGCAGCTTGTCCCCGGGACAGGGCTTAGAGACCCAGTACTTC | CASSLSPGQGLETQYF
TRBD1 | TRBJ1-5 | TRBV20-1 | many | TGCAGTGCTAGGAGGGGGCCGGAGCCCCAGCATTTT | CSARRGPEPQHF
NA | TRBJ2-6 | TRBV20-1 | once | TGCAGTGCTATATTGCTTGGGGCCACCGTCCTGACTTTC | CSAILLGATVLTF